This T cell receptor (beta chain) is drawn from a study of cytotoxic CD8 clonotypes in ibrutinib-treated CLL. Study as a whole: Each sample contained, on average, 255,043 productive templates and 75,000 to 95,000 productive rearrangements.

This CDR3 spans 17 amino acids. The germline V gene encodes CDR1 LNHNV and CDR2 YYDKDF (reference sequence). The V gene lost 0 bases and the J gene lost 3 bases, with 18 bases spanning the gap. TCRdb's table, derived via immunoSEQ multiplex PCR, lists solely in-frame clones and lacks some. The data contain 110,000 to 150,000 clones, roughly 90% of them seen just once; the ten biggest clones take up 9.5% to 14%. This sample comprised PBMCs, obtained after 12 months of ibrutinib treatment. The receptor comes from a human donor with chronic lymphocytic leukemia. The chain combines TRBV15 with TRBJ2-7; a possible D gene is TRBD2 (7 bases). The CDR3 coding sequence is TGTGCCACCAGCAGAGATCGGGGCGGGGGCCTTGTCTACGAGCAGTACTTC. Translation: CATSRDRGGGLVYEQYF.